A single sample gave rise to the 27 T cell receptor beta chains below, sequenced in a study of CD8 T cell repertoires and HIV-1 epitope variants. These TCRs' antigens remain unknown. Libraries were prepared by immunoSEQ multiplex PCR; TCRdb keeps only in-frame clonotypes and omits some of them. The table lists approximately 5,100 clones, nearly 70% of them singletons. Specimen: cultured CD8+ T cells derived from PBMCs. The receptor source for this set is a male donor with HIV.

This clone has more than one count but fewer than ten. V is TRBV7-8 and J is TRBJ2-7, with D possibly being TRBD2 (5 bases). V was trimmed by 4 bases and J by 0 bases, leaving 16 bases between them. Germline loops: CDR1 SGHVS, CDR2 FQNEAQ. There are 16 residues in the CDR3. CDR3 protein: CASSSPWERNSYEQYF. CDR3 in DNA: TGTGCCAGCAGCTCCCCTTGGGAGCGGAACTCCTACGAGCAGTACTTC.

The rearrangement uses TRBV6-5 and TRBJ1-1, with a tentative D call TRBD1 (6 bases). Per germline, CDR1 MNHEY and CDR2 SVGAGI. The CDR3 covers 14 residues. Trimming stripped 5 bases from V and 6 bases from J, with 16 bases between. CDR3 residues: CASSGRVGQPEAFF. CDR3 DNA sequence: TGTGCCAGCAGTGGACGAGTTGGACAGCCTGAAGCTTTCTTT.

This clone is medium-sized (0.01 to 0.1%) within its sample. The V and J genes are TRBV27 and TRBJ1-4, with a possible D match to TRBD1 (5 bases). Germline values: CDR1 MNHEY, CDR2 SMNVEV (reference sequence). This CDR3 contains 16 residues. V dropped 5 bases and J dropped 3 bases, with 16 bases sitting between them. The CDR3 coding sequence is TGTGCCAGCAGTCCCCTAGCGGCAGGGTCTAATGAAAAACTGTTTTTT. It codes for CASSPLAAGSNEKLFF. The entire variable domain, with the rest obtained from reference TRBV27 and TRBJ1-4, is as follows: EAQVTQNPRYLITVTGKKLTVTCSQNMNHEYMSWYRQDPGLGLRQIYYSMNVEVTDKGDVPEGYKVSRKEKRNFPLILESPSPNQTSLYFCASSPLAAGSNEKLFFGSGTQLSVL.

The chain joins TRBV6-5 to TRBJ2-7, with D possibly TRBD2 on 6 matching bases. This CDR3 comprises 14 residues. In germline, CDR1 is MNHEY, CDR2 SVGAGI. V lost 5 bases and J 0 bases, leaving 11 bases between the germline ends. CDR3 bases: TGTGCCAGCAGTCGGGACTGGGGCTCCTACGAGCAGTACTTC. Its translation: CASSRDWGSYEQYF.

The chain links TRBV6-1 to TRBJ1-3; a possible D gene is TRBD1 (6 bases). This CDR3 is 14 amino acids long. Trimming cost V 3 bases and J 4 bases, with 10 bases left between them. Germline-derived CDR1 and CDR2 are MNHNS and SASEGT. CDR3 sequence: CASSEGGVGNTIYF. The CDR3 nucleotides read TGTGCCAGCAGTGAGGGGGGCGTCGGAAACACCATATATTTT.

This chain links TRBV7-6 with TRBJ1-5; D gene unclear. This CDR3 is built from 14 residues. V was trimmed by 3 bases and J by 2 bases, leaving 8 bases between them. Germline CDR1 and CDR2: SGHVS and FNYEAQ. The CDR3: CASSFGLGNQPQHF. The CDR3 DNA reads TGTGCCAGCAGCTTTGGGCTTGGCAATCAGCCCCAGCATTTT.

The DNA of the CDR3 is TGTGCCAGCTCACCACCGGTGAACACTGAAGCTTTCTTT. Translation gives CASSPPVNTEAFF. V gene TRBV18 combines with J gene TRBJ1-1; D ambiguous. Between the trimmed V and J ends, which lost 0 bases and 0 bases, there was a span of 2 bases. CDR1 KGHSH and CDR2 LQKENI come from the germline V gene. This CDR3 is 13 amino acids long.

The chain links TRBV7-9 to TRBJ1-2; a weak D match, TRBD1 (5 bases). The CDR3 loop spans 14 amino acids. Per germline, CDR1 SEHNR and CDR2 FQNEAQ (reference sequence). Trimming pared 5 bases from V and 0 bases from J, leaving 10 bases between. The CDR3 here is CASSIPTANYGYTF. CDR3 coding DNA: TGTGCCAGCAGCATACCGACAGCTAACTATGGCTACACCTTC.

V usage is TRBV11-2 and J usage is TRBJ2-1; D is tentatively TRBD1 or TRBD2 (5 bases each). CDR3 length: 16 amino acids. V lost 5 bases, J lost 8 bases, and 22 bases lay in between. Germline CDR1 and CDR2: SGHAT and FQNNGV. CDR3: CASSPTGGPAEDEQFF. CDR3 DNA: TGTGCCAGCAGCCCTACAGGCGGACCCGCGGAGGATGAGCAGTTCTTC. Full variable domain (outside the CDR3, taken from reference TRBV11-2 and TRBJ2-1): EAGVAQSPRYKIIEKRQSVAFWCNPISGHATLYWYQQILGQGPKLLIQFQNNGVVDDSQLPKDRFSAERLKGVDSTLKIQPAKLEDSAVYLCASSPTGGPAEDEQFFGPGTRLTVL.

In DNA form, the CDR3 reads TGTGCCAGCAGCTTCGACAGGGTTGTTACCGGGGAGCTGTTTTTT. As protein: CASSFDRVVTGELFF. V gene TRBV5-4 combines with J gene TRBJ2-2; TRBD1 matches 7 bases. CDR3 length: 15 residues. Trimming removed 2 bases from V and 5 bases from J; junction bases left unmatched: 6. Germline V lookup: CDR1 SGHNT, CDR2 YYREEE (reference sequence).

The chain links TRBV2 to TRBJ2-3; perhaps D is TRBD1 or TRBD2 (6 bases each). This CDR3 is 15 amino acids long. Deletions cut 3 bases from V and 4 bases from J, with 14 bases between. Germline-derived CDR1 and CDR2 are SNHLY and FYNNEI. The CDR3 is CASSDGGGNPDTQYF. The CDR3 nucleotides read TGTGCCAGCAGTGATGGAGGGGGGAATCCAGATACGCAGTATTTT.

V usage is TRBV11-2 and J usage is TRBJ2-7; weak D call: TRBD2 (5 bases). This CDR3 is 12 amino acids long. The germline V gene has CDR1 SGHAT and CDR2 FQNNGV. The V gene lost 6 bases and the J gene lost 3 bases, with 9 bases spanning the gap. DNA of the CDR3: TGTGCCAGCAGTTCGGGGATCTACGAGCAGTACTTC. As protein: CASSSGIYEQYF. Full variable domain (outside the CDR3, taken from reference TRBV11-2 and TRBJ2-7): EAGVAQSPRYKIIEKRQSVAFWCNPISGHATLYWYQQILGQGPKLLIQFQNNGVVDDSQLPKDRFSAERLKGVDSTLKIQPAKLEDSAVYLCASSSGIYEQYFGPGTRLTVT.

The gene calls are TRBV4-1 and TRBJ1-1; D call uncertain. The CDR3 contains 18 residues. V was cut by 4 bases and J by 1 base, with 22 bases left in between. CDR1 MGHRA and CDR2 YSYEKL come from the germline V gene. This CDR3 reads CASSPRQTLGVRNTEAFF. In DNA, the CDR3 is TGCGCCAGCAGCCCGCGCCAGACTCTAGGCGTGAGGAACACTGAAGCTTTCTTT.

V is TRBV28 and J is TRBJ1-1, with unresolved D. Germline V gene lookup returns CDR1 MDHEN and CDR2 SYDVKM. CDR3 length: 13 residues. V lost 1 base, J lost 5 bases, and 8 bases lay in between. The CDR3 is CASSLLGRTEAFF. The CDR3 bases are TGTGCCAGCAGTTTATTGGGTAGGACTGAAGCTTTCTTT. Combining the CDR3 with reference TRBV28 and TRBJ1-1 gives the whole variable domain DVKVTQSSRYLVKRTGEKVFLECVQDMDHENMFWYRQDPGLGLRLIYFSYDVKMKEKGDIPEGYSVSREKKERFSLILESASTNQTSMYLCASSLLGRTEAFFGQGTRLTVV.

CDR3 in DNA: TGTGCCAGCACACACAACGAGGGGGCGAATTCACCCCTCCACTTT. It is translated as CASTHNEGANSPLHF. The rearrangement uses TRBV28 and TRBJ1-6; 7 bases agree with TRBD1. Germline CDR1 reads MDHEN; CDR2 reads SYDVKM. There are 15 residues in the CDR3. Germline trimming cut 7 bases from V and 7 bases from J; bases unmatched to any gene: 10.

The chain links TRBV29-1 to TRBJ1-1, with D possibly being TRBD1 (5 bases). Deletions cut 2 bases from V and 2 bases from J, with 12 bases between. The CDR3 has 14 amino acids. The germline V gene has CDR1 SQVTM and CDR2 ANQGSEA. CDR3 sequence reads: CSVERGAGNTEAFF. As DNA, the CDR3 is TGCAGCGTTGAAAGGGGAGCGGGAAACACTGAAGCTTTCTTT.

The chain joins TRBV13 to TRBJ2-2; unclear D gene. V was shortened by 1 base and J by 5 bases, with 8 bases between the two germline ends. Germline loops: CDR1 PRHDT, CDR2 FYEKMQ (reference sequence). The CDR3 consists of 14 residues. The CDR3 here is CASSLVRDTGELFF. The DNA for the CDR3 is TGTGCCAGCAGCTTAGTTAGGGATACCGGGGAGCTGTTTTTT.

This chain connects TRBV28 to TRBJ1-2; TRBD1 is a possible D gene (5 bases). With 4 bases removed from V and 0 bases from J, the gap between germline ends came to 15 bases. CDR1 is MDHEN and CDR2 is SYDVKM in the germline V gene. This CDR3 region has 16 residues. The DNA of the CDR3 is TGTGCCAGCAGTTATGGGGCACGGGAACCTAACTATGGCTACACCTTC. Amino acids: CASSYGAREPNYGYTF.

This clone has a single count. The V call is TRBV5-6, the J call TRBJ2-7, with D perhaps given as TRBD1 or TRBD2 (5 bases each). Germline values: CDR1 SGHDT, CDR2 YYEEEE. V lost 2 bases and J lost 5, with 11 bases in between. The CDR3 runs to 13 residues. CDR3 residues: CASSFGASNEQYF. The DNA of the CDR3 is TGTGCCAGCAGCTTCGGGGCTTCAAACGAGCAGTACTTC.

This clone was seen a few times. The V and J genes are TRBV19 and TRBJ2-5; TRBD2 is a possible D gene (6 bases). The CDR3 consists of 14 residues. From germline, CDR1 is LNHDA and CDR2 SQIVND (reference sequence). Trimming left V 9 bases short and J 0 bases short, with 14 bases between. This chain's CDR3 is CARAHAGYQETQYF. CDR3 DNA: TGTGCCAGGGCTCATGCGGGGTACCAAGAGACCCAGTACTTC. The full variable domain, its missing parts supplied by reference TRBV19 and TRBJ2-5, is DGGITQSPKYLFRKEGQNVTLSCEQNLNHDAMYWYRQDPGQGLRLIYYSQIVNDFQKGDIAEGYSVSREKKESFPLTVTSAQKNPTAFYLCARAHAGYQETQYFGPGTRLLVL.

CDR3 nucleotides: TGCGCCAGCAGTCAATACAGGGGCTCGGACTATGGCTACACCTTC. Translation: CASSQYRGSDYGYTF. The chain carries TRBV23-1 and TRBJ1-2, with 7 bases matching TRBD1. TRBV23-1 falls under the ORF class, with uncertain function. V gave up 1 base and J gave up 3 bases; unmatched junction bases: 5. The length of the CDR3 is 15 residues.

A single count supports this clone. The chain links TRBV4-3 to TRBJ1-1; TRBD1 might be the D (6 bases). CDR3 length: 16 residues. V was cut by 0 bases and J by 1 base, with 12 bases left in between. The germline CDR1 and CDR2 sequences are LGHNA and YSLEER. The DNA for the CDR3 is TGCGCCAGCAGCCAAGATGGGGGGCAGGGGAACACTGAAGCTTTCTTT. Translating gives CASSQDGGQGNTEAFF.

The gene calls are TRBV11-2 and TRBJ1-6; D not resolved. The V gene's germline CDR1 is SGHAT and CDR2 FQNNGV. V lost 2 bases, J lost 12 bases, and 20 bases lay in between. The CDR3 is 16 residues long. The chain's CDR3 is CASSLPQGGAGVPLHF. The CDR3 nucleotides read TGTGCCAGCAGCTTACCCCAAGGTGGTGCCGGTGTACCCCTCCACTTT.

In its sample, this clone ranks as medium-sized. In DNA form, the CDR3 reads TGTGCCACCCTCGATTGGACACGTGGGAACTATGGCTACACCTTC. Its translation is CATLDWTRGNYGYTF. V gene TRBV6-5 combines with J gene TRBJ1-2, with TRBD1 as a possible D gene (5 bases). The germline gives CDR1 MNHEY, CDR2 SVGAGI. The CDR3 extends over 15 amino acids. Trimming shortened V by 10 bases and J by 2 bases, and 20 bases separated the two germline ends.

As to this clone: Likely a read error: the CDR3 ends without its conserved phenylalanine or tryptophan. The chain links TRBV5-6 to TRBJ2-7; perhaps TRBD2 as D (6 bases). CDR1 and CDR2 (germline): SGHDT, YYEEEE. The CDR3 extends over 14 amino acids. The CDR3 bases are TGTGCCAGCAGCGCGGGATTAGGTTCCTCCGAGCAGTACCTC. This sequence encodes CASSAGLGSSEQYL.

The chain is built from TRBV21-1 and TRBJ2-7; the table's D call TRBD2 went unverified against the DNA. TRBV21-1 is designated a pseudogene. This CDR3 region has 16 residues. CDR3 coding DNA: TGTGCCAGCAGCAAAGGATCCCGGAGACCTACATACGAGCAGTACTTC. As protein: CASSKGSRRPTYEQYF.

The CDR3 region has the DNA TGCACCAGCAGCCAAGAACTAGCGGGAGGGGTATGCTACAATGAGCAGTTCTTC. It is translated as CTSSQELAGGVCYNEQFF. V is TRBV1 and J is TRBJ2-1; the D call of TRBD2 is as the table states it, not checked on the DNA. TRBV1 is deemed a pseudogene. The CDR3 length is 18 residues.